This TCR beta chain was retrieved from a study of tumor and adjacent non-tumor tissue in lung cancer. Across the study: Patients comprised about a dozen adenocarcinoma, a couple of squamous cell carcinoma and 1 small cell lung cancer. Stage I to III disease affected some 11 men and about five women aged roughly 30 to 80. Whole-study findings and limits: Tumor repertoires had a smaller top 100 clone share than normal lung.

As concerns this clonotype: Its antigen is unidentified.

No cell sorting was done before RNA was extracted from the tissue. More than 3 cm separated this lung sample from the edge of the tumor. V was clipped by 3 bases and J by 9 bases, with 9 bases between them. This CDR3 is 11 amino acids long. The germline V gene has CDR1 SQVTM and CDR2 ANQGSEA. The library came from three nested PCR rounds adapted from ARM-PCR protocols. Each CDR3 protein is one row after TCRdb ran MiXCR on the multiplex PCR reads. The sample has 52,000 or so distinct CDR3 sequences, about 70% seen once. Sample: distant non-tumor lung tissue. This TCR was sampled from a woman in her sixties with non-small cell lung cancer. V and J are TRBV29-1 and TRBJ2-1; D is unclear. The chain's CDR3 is CSVENKGEQFF. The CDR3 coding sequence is TGCAGCGTTGAGAATAAAGGTGAGCAGTTCTTC.